Below, one T cell receptor (beta chain) is given with its context. The antigen is not known. These data are taken from a study of T cells in Graves' hyperthyroidism and ophthalmopathy. Whole-study findings and limits: A median approximately 6.8 months before onset, the model predicted ophthalmopathy. Ophthalmopathy cases were set apart from stable hyperthyroidism by a 13 V-J model.

The CDR3 is made up of 15 amino acids. V lost 7 bases and J lost 5, with 18 bases in between. Per the germline V gene, CDR1 is SNHLY and CDR2 is FYNNEI. From RNA transcripts, TCR beta CDR3 regions were amplified. A set of HTBI primers served as the primers for a first-round RT-PCR of the TCR CDR3. TCRdb ran MiXCR on the multiplex PCR reads and lists one entry per CDR3 protein. The table records a few hundred thousand distinct CDR3 sequences, 15% to 19% of them present only once. The V gene is TRBV2, the J gene TRBJ2-1; D is unresolved. The receptor comes from a woman in her twenties or thirties with Graves' hyperthyroidism. Source material: blood. The CDR3 region is CASTPGKAIHNEQFF. In DNA, the CDR3 is TGTGCCAGCACCCCTGGAAAAGCGATTCACAATGAGCAGTTCTTC.